One and the same sample provided the 20 T cell receptor beta chains below, sequenced in a study of Ad26.COV2.S vaccination and SARS-CoV-2 variants. Treatment described: around 19 received Ad26.COV2.S at low or high dose, single or two shots; 5 received placebo; per-sample allocation not given. Samples were taken on day 63 after the first vaccine or placebo injection. The assay was immunoSEQ multiplex PCR, and TCRdb's table has in-frame clones only and misses some. The table lists about 680,000 clones, more than 70% of them singletons. This specimen was peripheral blood, taken in a trial of Ad26.COV2.S vaccine versus placebo. Source of these receptors: a person aged 18-60 years who received the Ad26.COV2.S COVID-19 vaccine or a placebo.

J is TRBJ2-3 and V is TRBV10-3; a weak D match, TRBD1 (5 bases). Trimming cost V 7 bases and J 5 bases, with 13 bases left between them. The CDR3 length is 13 residues. Germline V gene lookup returns CDR1 ENHRY and CDR2 SYGVKD. The CDR3 nucleotides are TGTGCCATCAATCCAGGGTTGGGAGATACGCAGTATTTT. This sequence encodes CAINPGLGDTQYF.

The rearrangement joins TRBV24-1 to TRBJ2-1; D is perhaps TRBD1 (6 bases). The germline V gene encodes CDR1 KGHDR and CDR2 SFDVKD. Between the trimmed V and J ends, which lost 7 bases and 8 bases, there was a span of 14 bases. The CDR3 is 13 amino acids. CDR3 sequence reads: CATRKQGGDEQFF. CDR3 sequence (DNA): TGTGCCACCAGAAAACAGGGTGGAGATGAGCAGTTCTTC.

This clone has only a few counts. The sample holds other DNA sequences that translate to the same CDR3. This chain uses TRBV9 with TRBJ2-7, with 7 bases identical to TRBD1. V trimming: 3 bases; J trimming: 3 bases; junction bases outside the gene matches: 0. From germline, CDR1 is SGDLS and CDR2 YYNGEE. CDR3 length: 12 residues. The chain's CDR3 is CASSGDSYEQYF. The CDR3 DNA is TGTGCCAGCAGCGGGGACAGCTACGAGCAGTACTTC.

The chain recombines TRBV24-1 with TRBJ1-2, with TRBD1 identical over 9 bases. The CDR3 has 14 amino acids. CDR1 KGHDR and CDR2 SFDVKD come from the germline V gene. V lost 2 bases, J lost 6 bases, and 3 bases stayed unmatched. The CDR3 region is CATSDWTGVHGYTF. In DNA, the CDR3 is TGTGCCACCAGTGATTGGACAGGGGTTCATGGCTACACCTTC.

V gene TRBV19 combines with J gene TRBJ2-3, with D perhaps matching TRBD1 or TRBD2 (5 bases each). CDR3 length: 14 residues. Germline assignment: CDR1 LNHDA and CDR2 SQIVND (reference sequence). The V and J ends lost 8 bases and 2 bases respectively, with 14 bases between them. The CDR3 sequence is CASLGDLDTDTQYF. The CDR3 region has the DNA TGTGCCAGTCTCGGGGACCTCGACACAGATACGCAGTATTTT.

V is TRBV14 and J is TRBJ1-2, with D perhaps matching TRBD1 (6 bases). In germline, CDR1 is SGHDN, CDR2 FVKESK. This CDR3 is 13 amino acids long. V lost 4 bases to trimming and J lost 2 bases, with 8 bases between them. The CDR3 loop reads CASSPQGNYGYTF. In DNA form, the CDR3 reads TGTGCCAGCAGCCCCCAGGGGAACTATGGCTACACCTTC.

V usage is TRBV6-6 and J usage is TRBJ2-7; 8 bases map to TRBD1. Germline V gene data show CDR1 as MNHNY and CDR2 as SVGAGI (reference sequence). CDR3 length equals 14 residues. V gave up 2 bases and J gave up 5 bases; unmatched junction bases: 5. The DNA for the CDR3 is TGTGCCAGCAGTTACGGTGGGGACAGGAACGAGCAGTACTTC. It specifies CASSYGGDRNEQYF.

The chain couples TRBV2 to TRBJ2-2; D unresolved. The CDR3 consists of 13 residues. Trimming stripped 7 bases from V and 1 base from J, with 7 bases between. CDR1 and CDR2 (germline): SNHLY, FYNNEI. CDR3 nucleotides: TGTGCCAGCAAGGCATTGAACACCGGGGAGCTGTTTTTT. It yields the protein CASKALNTGELFF.

The rearrangement uses TRBV16 and TRBJ2-7, with D unclear. Trimming removed 0 bases at V and 4 bases at J, with 4 bases between. There are 12 residues in the CDR3. Germline loops: CDR1 KGHSY, CDR2 FQNENV. CDR3 nucleotide sequence: TGTGCCAGCAGCCAATCTTGGTACGAGCAGTACTTC. Translation gives CASSQSWYEQYF.

The gene calls are TRBV5-1 and TRBJ1-6, with a tentative D call TRBD1 (6 bases). Trimming stripped 2 bases from V and 7 bases from J, with 13 bases between. Germline loops: CDR1 SGHRS, CDR2 YFSETQ. CDR3 length equals 15 residues. The CDR3 coding sequence is TGCGCCAGCAGCTTTGGGGGGCGGACAAATTCACCCCTCCACTTT. This encodes CASSFGGRTNSPLHF.

This chain links TRBV7-2 with TRBJ1-3, with a possible D match to TRBD1 (5 bases). CDR3 length: 15 amino acids. V lost 5 bases and J lost 2, with 13 bases in between. Germline CDR1 is SGHTA and CDR2 is FQGNSA. The CDR3 region is CASSPRTGPGNTIYF. As DNA, the CDR3 is TGTGCCAGCAGCCCCCGTACAGGCCCTGGAAACACCATATATTTT. Full variable domain (outside the CDR3, taken from reference TRBV7-2 and TRBJ1-3): GAGVSQSPSNKVTEKGKDVELRCDPISGHTALYWYRQSLGQGLEFLIYFQGNSAPDKSGLPSDRFSAERTGGSVSTLTIQRTQQEDSAVYLCASSPRTGPGNTIYFGEGSWLTVV.

This clone showed up just once. This chain joins TRBV6-5 and TRBJ2-1; 8 nucleotides agree with TRBD2. V was pared by 6 bases and J by 6 bases, with 7 bases of the junction left unmatched. Germline CDR1 reads MNHEY; CDR2 reads SVGAGI. This CDR3 has 14 amino acids. CDR3 nucleotide sequence: TGTGCCAGCAGACCAGCGGGAGAACGCAATGAGCAGTTCTTC. Protein: CASRPAGERNEQFF.

The rearrangement uses TRBV6-2 or TRBV6-3 and TRBJ1-4, with D tentatively TRBD1 (6 bases). From germline, CDR1 is MNHEY and CDR2 SVGEGT. The ends were cut back, 6 bases at V and 5 bases at J, with 13 bases in the middle. This CDR3 comprises 14 residues. The CDR3 DNA follows: TGTGCCAGCAGCCTTGGACAGCCAAATGAAAAACTGTTTTTT. This codes for CASSLGQPNEKLFF.

This chain joins TRBV5-4 and TRBJ2-7, with D unresolved. Germline assignment: CDR1 SGHNT and CDR2 YYREEE (reference sequence). V lost 0 bases and J lost 5, with 12 bases in between. This CDR3 has 14 residues. The CDR3 here is CASSLGAGSNEQYF. In nucleotides, the CDR3 is TGTGCCAGCAGCTTGGGCGCAGGCTCTAACGAGCAGTACTTC. Full variable domain (outside the CDR3, taken from reference TRBV5-4 and TRBJ2-7): ETGVTQSPTHLIKTRGQQVTLRCSSQSGHNTVSWYQQALGQGPQFIFQYYREEENGRGNFPPRFSGLQFPNYSSELNVNALELDDSALYLCASSLGAGSNEQYFGPGTRLTVT.

The chain uses TRBV3-1 (or the pseudogene TRBV3-2) and TRBJ1-3; D gene ambiguous. The CDR3 is made up of 15 amino acids. V lost 0 bases and J lost 9, with 15 bases in between. The germline V gene encodes CDR1 LGHDT and CDR2 YNNKEL (reference sequence). CDR3 sequence: CASSQDPALARTIYF. CDR3 bases: TGTGCCAGCAGCCAAGATCCGGCTTTAGCCCGCACCATATATTTT.

The V gene is TRBV7-2, the J gene TRBJ2-2; 14 positions agree with TRBD2. Germline lookup yields CDR1 SGHTA and CDR2 FQGNSA. The ends lost 4 bases at V and 4 bases at J; junction bases unmatched: 5. CDR3 length equals 17 residues. The CDR3 nucleotides read TGTGCCAGCAGCTCGGGACTAGCGGGGGACCTCACCGGGGAGCTGTTTTTT. Amino acid sequence: CASSSGLAGDLTGELFF.

The chain links TRBV7-8 to TRBJ2-7, with unresolved D. The CDR3 has 15 amino acids. The germline CDR1 and CDR2 sequences are SGHVS and FQNEAQ. V was pared by 1 base and J by 5 bases, with 15 bases between. The CDR3 protein is CASSLGLWDIHEQYF. The CDR3 DNA reads as TGTGCCAGCAGCTTAGGTCTCTGGGATATCCACGAGCAGTACTTC. Combining the CDR3 with reference TRBV7-8 and TRBJ2-7 gives the whole variable domain GAGVSQSPRYKVAKRGQDVALRCDPISGHVSLFWYQQALGQGPEFLTYFQNEAQLDKSGLPSDRFFAERPEGSVSTLKIQRTQQEDSAVYLCASSLGLWDIHEQYFGPGTRLTVT.

The chain joins TRBV19 to TRBJ2-2; D gene ambiguous. The CDR3 totals 14 residues. Germline values: CDR1 LNHDA, CDR2 SQIVND (reference sequence). Trimming shortened V by 3 bases and J by 2 bases, and 7 bases separated the two germline ends. CDR3 nucleotides: TGTGCCAGTAGTATTATAGTTAACACCGGGGAGCTGTTTTTT. Protein sequence: CASSIIVNTGELFF.

This chain links TRBV6-5 with TRBJ2-3, with D unclear. V lost 6 bases and J 4 bases, leaving 5 bases between the germline ends. The CDR3 length is 11 residues. Germline V gene lookup returns CDR1 MNHEY and CDR2 SVGAGI. The CDR3 nucleotides are TGTGCCAGCAGCCGCCCAGATACGCAGTATTTT. The encoded protein is CASSRPDTQYF.

The V call is TRBV12-3 or TRBV12-4, the J call TRBJ1-1; D uncertain. V was pared by 5 bases and J by 4 bases, with 11 bases between. This CDR3 has 13 residues. The CDR3 DNA follows: TGTGCCAGCAGTGCCTACAGAAGCACTGAAGCTTTCTTT. Amino acid sequence: CASSAYRSTEAFF.